The 16 T cell receptor beta chains below were found in one sample sequenced in a study of T-cell reconstitution after alpha-beta-depleted transplantation in children. The TCRbeta library incorporated unique molecular identifiers. One entry per CDR3 protein, called by TCRdb with MiXCR from the PCR reads. The sample records approximately 91,000 distinct CDR3 sequences, approximately 8.4% being singletons. The material sequenced was PBMCs from the stem cell graft donor, taken from the stem cell graft. All receptors derive from a human donor who donated a stem cell graft to a child with congenital amegakaryocytic thrombocytopenia.

Many counts were recorded for this clonotype. V and J are TRBV20-1 and TRBJ2-7, with a possible D match to TRBD1 (5 bases). From germline, CDR1 is DFQATT and CDR2 SNEGSKA (reference sequence). This CDR3 is built from 15 residues. The V gene lost 6 bases and the J gene lost 0 bases, with 18 bases spanning the gap. The CDR3 DNA is TGCAGTGCCACCACGGCACAGGAAACCTCCTACGAGCAGTACTTC. Its translation is CSATTAQETSYEQYF.

This clonotype was seen many times. The rearrangement uses TRBV12-3 or TRBV12-4 and TRBJ2-1; D might be TRBD1 or TRBD2, each matching 5 bases. The CDR3 consists of 17 residues. Between the trimmed V and J ends, which lost 6 bases and 4 bases, there was a span of 22 bases. The chain's CDR3 is CASSKTGTASRYNEQFF. CDR3 DNA: TGTGCCAGCAGCAAAACCGGGACCGCTAGCCGATACAATGAGCAGTTCTTC.

CDR3 amino acids: CAWSPFDTEAFF. For the CDR3, the DNA is TGTGCCTGGAGTCCATTCGACACTGAAGCTTTCTTT. The chain recombines TRBV30 with TRBJ1-1; D unclear. CDR1 is GTSNPN and CDR2 is SVGIG in the germline V gene (reference sequence). The length of the CDR3 is 12 residues. With 2 bases removed from V and 3 bases from J, the gap between germline ends came to 7 bases.

Only a few counts were recorded for this clonotype. The V call is TRBV24-1, the J call TRBJ2-2, with 7 bases that match TRBD2. J gave up 3 bases and V 7 bases, and 16 bases lay outside the gene matches. Per the germline V gene, CDR1 is KGHDR and CDR2 is SFDVKD. The CDR3 loop spans 18 amino acids. CDR3 protein: CATRADHGLADYTGELFF. CDR3 DNA sequence: TGTGCCACCAGGGCCGACCACGGGCTAGCGGATTACACCGGGGAGCTGTTTTTT.

In this sample, this clonotype turned up many times. The chain is built from TRBV6-5 and TRBJ1-1; D unresolved. This CDR3 has 14 amino acids. From germline, CDR1 is MNHEY and CDR2 SVGAGI. The V gene lost 2 bases and the J gene lost 0 bases, with 7 bases spanning the gap. CDR3: CASSYVRVNTEAFF. CDR3 coding DNA: TGTGCCAGCAGTTACGTCCGGGTGAACACTGAAGCTTTCTTT.

This clonotype was detected many times. The chain carries TRBV20-1 and TRBJ1-1; D perhaps matches TRBD1 (5 bases). The CDR3 is made up of 13 amino acids. Per the germline V gene, CDR1 is DFQATT and CDR2 is SNEGSKA (reference sequence). Trimming took 1 base from V and 7 from J, leaving 13 bases between them. The CDR3 DNA is TGCAGTGCTAGAGCAGGTTTGACAGATGAAGCTTTCTTT. It specifies CSARAGLTDEAFF.

This clonotype was detected ten times or more. The V gene is TRBV29-1, the J gene TRBJ1-2; TRBD1 matches 10 bases. Trimming at V came to 6 bases and at J to 9 bases, leaving 10 bases not matched to a gene. The germline CDR1 and CDR2 sequences are SQVTM and ANQGSEA. This CDR3 contains 13 residues. The CDR3 DNA follows: TGCAGCGTCCAGAGGGGGACAGGGGAGCGCTACACCTTC. This gives the protein CSVQRGTGERYTF.

This clonotype was seen at least ten times. The V call is TRBV12-3 or TRBV12-4, the J call TRBJ1-2; D ambiguous. The CDR3 runs to 16 residues. V was shortened by 8 bases and J by 5 bases, with 24 bases between the two germline ends. DNA for the CDR3: TGTGCCAGCGTTAGGGAGCCCCCCTTATTCGGGTATGGCTACACCTTC. This sequence encodes CASVREPPLFGYGYTF.

This clonotype was recorded at least ten times. V usage is TRBV5-1 and J usage is TRBJ1-5; no reliable D call. V was shortened by 4 bases and J by 2 bases, with 13 bases between the two germline ends. The length of the CDR3 is 15 residues. Germline-derived CDR1 and CDR2 are SGHRS and YFSETQ. CDR3 sequence reads: CASSLTGDGNQPQHF. The DNA of the CDR3 is TGCGCCAGCAGCCTAACCGGGGATGGCAATCAGCCCCAGCATTTT. The variable domain in full, completed from reference TRBV5-1 and TRBJ1-5, reads KAGVTQTPRYLIKTRGQQVTLSCSPISGHRSVSWYQQTPGQGLQFLFEYFSETQRNKGNFPGRFSGRQFSNSRSEMNVSTLELGDSALYLCASSLTGDGNQPQHFGDGTRLSIL.

This clonotype turned up a few times. The chain is built from TRBV29-1 and TRBJ2-1; a weak D match, TRBD2 (6 bases). CDR1 and CDR2 (germline): SQVTM, ANQGSEA. The CDR3 is made up of 12 amino acids. Deletions cut 4 bases from V and 7 bases from J, with 11 bases between. CDR3 nucleotides: TGCAGCGTTGCTGAGACTAGTAATGAGCAGTTCTTC. It yields the protein CSVAETSNEQFF.

This chain links TRBV5-1 with TRBJ1-3; maybe TRBD1 (6 bases). The CDR3 consists of 17 residues. Germline V CDR1 and CDR2: SGHRS, YFSETQ. V dropped 4 bases and J dropped 1 base, with 18 bases sitting between them. CDR3 nucleotides: TGCGCCAGCAGCGTAGAGGCGGGGGCAGCTTCTGGAAACACCATATATTTT. It is translated as CASSVEAGAASGNTIYF.

The J gene is TRBJ2-1, the V gene TRBV20-1; 12 nucleotides line up with TRBD2. Germline V gene sequence: CDR1 DFQATT, CDR2 SNEGSKA (reference sequence). The CDR3 extends over 14 amino acids. Trimming at V came to 3 bases and at J to 8 bases, leaving 5 bases not matched to a gene. The CDR3 bases are TGCAGTGCTAGCCAACTAGCGGGAGGCGATGAGCAGTTCTTC. Translating it yields CSASQLAGGDEQFF.

This clonotype was seen many times. The chain is built from TRBV7-9 and TRBJ2-7, with TRBD2 identical over 10 bases. CDR1 and CDR2 from the germline V gene are SEHNR and FQNEAQ (reference sequence). This CDR3 contains 14 residues. J was trimmed by 6 bases and V by 5 bases; bases with no gene match: 7. In nucleotides, the CDR3 is TGTGCCAGCAGCCCGGGACTAGCGATTAGCGAGCAGTACTTC. It yields the protein CASSPGLAISEQYF.

A word on this clonotype: Since a much larger clone is just one base distant, this may be a read error. The chain couples TRBV4-1 to TRBJ1-6; a weak D match, TRBD1 (6 bases). The CDR3 sequence is 15 residues long. Germline loops: CDR1 MGHRA, CDR2 YSYEKL. Trimming took off 8 bases at V and 6 bases at J, with 17 bases between the two ends. CDR3: CASRPTGSGNSPLHF. The CDR3 coding sequence is TGCGCCAGCCGCCCCACAGGGAGTGGTAATTCACCCCTCCACTTT.

This clonotype was detected ten times or more. This chain uses TRBV12-3 or TRBV12-4 with TRBJ2-4, with 8 bases matching TRBD1. Unmatched junction bases numbered 3, after V lost 5 bases and J lost 9 bases. The CDR3 consists of 12 residues. The CDR3 DNA sequence: TGTGCCAGCAGTCCACAGGGGGGCATTCAGTACTTC. The encoded protein is CASSPQGGIQYF.

This clonotype was detected only a few times. This chain links TRBV28 with TRBJ1-5, with a possible D match to TRBD1 (5 bases). Germline CDR1 is MDHEN and CDR2 is SYDVKM. Between the trimmed V and J ends, which lost 1 base and 3 bases, there was a span of 22 bases. The CDR3 consists of 19 residues. The DNA for the CDR3 is TGTGCCAGCAGTTTATCGGACACCTCCTTATCGGATCACAATCAGCCCCAGCATTTT. Encoded protein: CASSLSDTSLSDHNQPQHF.